The next 32 T cell receptor beta chains were all read from a single sample in a study of preoperative IRX-2 immunotherapy in early breast cancer (dated by TCRdb to the late 2010s). Library preparation was by the immunoSEQ multiplex PCR assay. TCRdb obtained this table from immuneACCESS and retained in-frame rearrangements with V and J assigned. These tables miss some clones; where compared with another copy, unresolved V genes account for less than half of the shortfall, and the remainder is unexplained. The sample data list around 40,000 clones, and about 95% of these were observed just once. The top ten clones comprise over 1.5% of the sample. This specimen's treatment or condition label, interpreted: preoperative locoregional IRX-2 cytokine immunotherapy. The specimen comprised tumor tissue, sampled after IRX-2 immunotherapy. The receptor source for this set is a human donor with breast cancer.

The chain recombines TRBV29-1 with TRBJ2-7; 8 positions match TRBD1. Trimming at V came to 3 bases and at J to 6 bases, leaving 7 bases not matched to a gene. The CDR3 contains 13 residues. Germline loops: CDR1 SQVTM, CDR2 ANQGSEA. The CDR3, as DNA: TGCAGCGTTGACGCAGGGGGCGCGGTCGAGCAGTACTTC. This sequence encodes CSVDAGGAVEQYF.

CDR3: CASSQDPRSYNEQFF. CDR3 nucleotides: TGCGCCAGCAGCCAAGACCCTCGCTCCTACAATGAGCAGTTCTTC. The chain has TRBV4-3 and TRBJ2-1, with D unclear. Trimming cost V 0 bases and J 0 bases, with 6 bases left between them. The CDR3 runs 15 residues. Germline CDR1 LGHNA, CDR2 YSLEER.

The V gene is TRBV13, the J gene TRBJ2-1; TRBD2 is a possible D gene (6 bases). V was clipped by 6 bases and J by 6 bases, with 15 bases between them. Germline CDR1 and CDR2: PRHDT and FYEKMQ (reference sequence). This CDR3 contains 14 residues. The CDR3 coding sequence is TGTGCCAGCAGTTCAGGGACTGGCCCCAATGAGCAGTTCTTC. Amino acid sequence: CASSSGTGPNEQFF.

The chain couples TRBV30 to TRBJ1-6, with TRBD1 identical over 10 bases. CDR3 length: 14 amino acids. Germline CDR1 is GTSNPN and CDR2 is SVGIG (reference sequence). The J segment lost 7 bases and the V segment lost 2 bases, leaving 2 bases of the junction unmatched. The CDR3, as DNA: TGTGCCTGGAGTATGGGACAGGGGAATTCACCCCTCCACTTT. It yields the protein CAWSMGQGNSPLHF.

As to this clone: At one boundary the junction diverges from the germline segment, which might be a read error. This sequence joins TRBV5-1 and TRBJ2-7; D assignment may be TRBD1 or TRBD2 (7 bases each). The V gene's germline CDR1 is SGHRS and CDR2 YFSETQ. The length of the CDR3 is 14 residues. The CDR3 protein is CASSLGSGGDEQYF. The CDR3 DNA follows: TGCGCCAGCAGTTTGGGCTCAGGGGGGGACGAGCAGTACTTC.

This chain links TRBV10-3 with TRBJ2-5, with D possibly matching TRBD2 (5 bases). The V and J ends lost 0 bases and 4 bases respectively, with 15 bases between them. Germline loops: CDR1 ENHRY, CDR2 SYGVKD. This CDR3 is 16 amino acids long. The CDR3 region is CAISESNPTRGETQYF. The CDR3 DNA follows: TGTGCCATCAGTGAGTCGAACCCTACCCGGGGAGAGACCCAGTACTTC.

This chain links TRBV7-8 with TRBJ1-1; tentative D call: TRBD1 (5 bases). CDR1 is SGHVS and CDR2 is FQNEAQ in the germline V gene. V lost 3 bases and J lost 1, with 9 bases in between. The CDR3 has 14 amino acids. As DNA, the CDR3 is TGTGCCAGCAGCTTTCAGGGAGGGAACACTGAAGCTTTCTTT. This sequence encodes CASSFQGGNTEAFF.

This clone was seen a single time. This chain joins TRBV7-9 and TRBJ2-1; possible D gene TRBD2, 6 bases. The V gene lost 11 bases and the J gene lost 4 bases, with 12 bases spanning the gap. Per germline, CDR1 SEHNR and CDR2 FQNEAQ (reference sequence). The CDR3 loop spans 12 amino acids. This CDR3 is CAGEAGYNEQFF. The DNA of the CDR3 is TGTGCCGGCGAAGCGGGTTACAATGAGCAGTTCTTC.

The chain joins TRBV7-9 to TRBJ1-1; TRBD1 matches at 7 bases. Looked up from germline, CDR1 is SEHNR and CDR2 is FQNEAQ (reference sequence). V was clipped by 1 base and J by 3 bases; unmatched bases: 2. CDR3 size: 14 residues. This chain's CDR3 is CASSLEGAYTEAFF. DNA for the CDR3: TGTGCCAGCAGCTTAGAGGGGGCCTACACTGAAGCTTTCTTT. Full variable domain (rest looked up from reference TRBV7-9 and TRBJ1-1): DTGVSQNPRHKITKRGQNVTFRCDPISEHNRLYWYRQTLGQGPEFLTYFQNEAQLEKSRLLSDRFSAERPKGSFSTLEIQRTEQGDSAMYLCASSLEGAYTEAFFGQGTRLTVV.

This clone was detected only a few times. The chain links TRBV9 to TRBJ1-2; no clear D. V was shortened by 3 bases and J by 5 bases, with 11 bases between the two germline ends. Germline V gene sequence: CDR1 SGDLS, CDR2 YYNGEE. The length of the CDR3 is 13 residues. The CDR3 DNA sequence: TGTGCCAGCAGCGAGGAGGGAATTTATGGCTACACCTTC. This codes for CASSEEGIYGYTF.

The rearrangement joins TRBV11-1 to TRBJ2-5; 8 nucleotides line up with TRBD2. This CDR3 region has 15 residues. Per the germline V gene, CDR1 is SGHAT and CDR2 is FQDESV (reference sequence). The junction had 8 bases not matched to a gene; V was cut back by 5 bases and J by 3 bases. CDR3 amino acids: CASSKELAVKETQYF. CDR3 DNA: TGTGCCAGCAGCAAAGAACTAGCGGTAAAAGAGACCCAGTACTTC.

This rearrangement joins TRBV7-2 to TRBJ1-5, with a weak D call TRBD1 (5 bases). V was pared by 5 bases and J by 6 bases, with 8 bases between. Germline V CDR1 and CDR2: SGHTA, FQGNSA. The CDR3 consists of 12 residues. This CDR3 reads CASSPGGQPQHF. CDR3 DNA: TGTGCCAGCAGCCCGGGGGGTCAGCCCCAGCATTTT. Full variable domain (rest looked up from reference TRBV7-2 and TRBJ1-5): GAGVSQSPSNKVTEKGKDVELRCDPISGHTALYWYRQSLGQGLEFLIYFQGNSAPDKSGLPSDRFSAERTGGSVSTLTIQRTQQEDSAVYLCASSPGGQPQHFGDGTRLSIL.

The V call is TRBV10-3, the J call TRBJ2-7, with D unresolved. The CDR3 length is 11 residues. The germline gives CDR1 ENHRY, CDR2 SYGVKD. Trimming pared 7 bases from V and 5 bases from J, leaving 9 bases between. CDR3 in amino acids: CAINSPHEQYF. The DNA of the CDR3 is TGTGCCATCAATTCCCCCCACGAGCAGTACTTC.

The CDR3 sequence is CASSLDRYRSGGDTEAFF. The CDR3 DNA sequence: TGTGCCAGCAGCTTAGATCGATATAGGTCTGGGGGCGACACTGAAGCTTTCTTT. The chain recombines TRBV7-2 with TRBJ1-1; TRBD1 might be the D (6 bases). The CDR3 extends over 18 amino acids. V gave up 1 base and J gave up 3 bases, with 21 bases separating them. Germline V gives CDR1 SGHTA, CDR2 FQGNSA.

This chain uses TRBV27 with TRBJ1-5; no reliable D call. CDR3 length: 14 amino acids. The germline gives CDR1 MNHEY, CDR2 SMNVEV (reference sequence). V was clipped by 6 bases and J by 0 bases, with 9 bases between them. The CDR3 spells CASSNTYSNQPQHF. The CDR3 DNA is TGTGCCAGCAGCAACACGTATAGCAATCAGCCCCAGCATTTT.

CDR3 nucleotide sequence: TGTGCCAGCTCCCAAACACCTACCCCGGACCTGGAGTTCTTC. This codes for CASSQTPTPDLEFF. The J gene is TRBJ2-1, the V gene TRBV18; D not resolved. This CDR3 contains 14 residues. CDR1 KGHSH and CDR2 LQKENI come from the germline V gene. V lost 6 bases and J 14 bases, leaving 23 bases between the germline ends. The full variable domain, in which reference TRBV18 and TRBJ2-1 provide the parts outside the CDR3, is NAGVMQNPRHLVRRRGQEARLRCSPMKGHSHVYWYRQLPEEGLKFMVYLQKENIIDESGMPKERFSAEFPKEGPSILRIQQVVRGDSAAYFCASSQTPTPDLEFFGPGTRLTVL.

This chain connects TRBV29-1 to TRBJ1-1; D not resolved. The CDR3 is made up of 13 amino acids. Germline V gene sequence: CDR1 SQVTM, CDR2 ANQGSEA. V lost 4 bases to trimming and J lost 1 base, with 10 bases between them. CDR3 region: CSVGRMGNTEAFF. For the CDR3, the DNA is TGCAGCGTTGGGCGTATGGGGAACACTGAAGCTTTCTTT.

This clone has a single count. This chain links TRBV7-8 with TRBJ2-5; 7 bases align to TRBD2. CDR3 length: 13 amino acids. Germline V lookup: CDR1 SGHVS, CDR2 FQNEAQ. V dropped 2 bases and J dropped 5; count of bases not matched to a gene: 2. The CDR3 region is CASSLLGGETQYF. In nucleotides, the CDR3 is TGTGCCAGCAGCTTACTGGGAGGGGAGACCCAGTACTTC.

The V gene is TRBV30, the J gene TRBJ1-2; no reliable D call. The CDR3 is made up of 15 amino acids. V was cut by 4 bases and J by 1 base, with 16 bases left in between. CDR1 GTSNPN and CDR2 SVGIG come from the germline V gene (reference sequence). The DNA for the CDR3 is TGTGCCTGGACCGCCTGGTCCCACGGTAACTATGGCTACACCTTC. This sequence encodes CAWTAWSHGNYGYTF.

The chain joins TRBV7-2 to TRBJ2-3; no firm D call. With 5 bases removed from V and 3 bases from J, the gap between germline ends came to 6 bases. CDR3 length: 12 residues. Germline V gene data show CDR1 as SGHTA and CDR2 as FQGNSA. This CDR3 is CASSKLTDTQYF. The CDR3 coding sequence is TGTGCCAGCAGCAAATTGACAGATACGCAGTATTTT.

DNA of the CDR3: TGCGCCAGCAGCTCACGACTAGCGGGAGGGTATCTCTCCTACAATGAGCAGTTCTTC. Translated, it gives CASSSRLAGGYLSYNEQFF. J is TRBJ2-1 and V is TRBV5-1, with 14 bases identical to TRBD2. The CDR3 sequence is 19 residues long. Germline trimming cut 3 bases from V and 0 bases from J; bases unmatched to any gene: 8. Germline V CDR1 and CDR2: SGHRS, YFSETQ.

This clone has only one observation. This chain uses TRBV2 with TRBJ1-6, with D possibly being TRBD1 (6 bases). V was clipped by 8 bases and J by 0 bases, with 8 bases between them. The germline V gene has CDR1 SNHLY and CDR2 FYNNEI. The CDR3 is made up of 14 amino acids. CDR3 coding DNA: TGTGCCAGCCAGGGGAGCTCCTATAATTCACCCCTCCACTTT. Translated: CASQGSSYNSPLHF.

The chain employs TRBV7-3 and TRBJ2-1; 10 positions agree with TRBD1. The CDR3 loop spans 15 amino acids. Trimming at V came to 5 bases and at J to 4 bases, leaving 5 bases not matched to a gene. Germline V lookup: CDR1 SGHTA, CDR2 FQGTGA. CDR3 nucleotide sequence: TGTGCCAGCAGCCAGACAGGGGGCGCGTACAATGAGCAGTTCTTC. Its protein is CASSQTGGAYNEQFF.

This chain connects TRBV7-2 to TRBJ2-7, with TRBD1 identical over 9 bases. CDR1 is SGHTA and CDR2 is FQGNSA in the germline V gene. The CDR3 runs to 15 residues. The junction had 6 bases not matched to a gene; V was cut back by 1 base and J by 5 bases. CDR3 residues: CASSLVGTGNHEQYF. DNA of the CDR3: TGTGCCAGCAGCTTAGTCGGGACAGGGAACCACGAGCAGTACTTC.

This clone has just a few counts. The chain recombines TRBV5-5 with TRBJ2-2; the D is unclear. Trimming removed 2 bases from V and 0 bases from J, with 8 bases in between. This CDR3 is 15 amino acids long. Germline V gene data show CDR1 as SGHKS and CDR2 as YYEKEE (reference sequence). CDR3 in DNA: TGTGCCAGCAGCTTCAGACACCCGAACACCGGGGAGCTGTTTTTT. This codes for CASSFRHPNTGELFF.

The V gene is TRBV5-5, the J gene TRBJ2-5, with D possibly being TRBD1 (5 bases). The germline V and J ends were trimmed by 0 bases and 2 bases, with 11 bases remaining between them. The germline gives CDR1 SGHKS, CDR2 YYEKEE (reference sequence). This CDR3 has 15 amino acids. The CDR3 protein is CASSLVWTPQETQYF. The CDR3 nucleotides read TGTGCCAGCAGCTTGGTTTGGACACCTCAAGAGACCCAGTACTTC. The full variable domain, rest sourced from reference TRBV5-5 and TRBJ2-5, is DAGVTQSPTHLIKTRGQQVTLRCSPISGHKSVSWYQQVLGQGPQFIFQYYEKEERGRGNFPDRFSARQFPNYSSELNVNALLLGDSALYLCASSLVWTPQETQYFGPGTRLLVL.

The V call is TRBV7-7, the J call TRBJ2-2; D gene unclear. The CDR3 contains 13 residues. Per germline, CDR1 SSHAT and CDR2 FNYEAQ (reference sequence). V lost 5 bases to trimming and J lost 3 bases, with 7 bases between them. CDR3 sequence: CASSAEDTGELFF. The CDR3 DNA reads TGTGCCAGCAGCGCCGAGGACACCGGGGAGCTGTTTTTT.

This clone came up once. The chain employs TRBV28 and TRBJ2-1, with TRBD2 matching 7 bases. The length of the CDR3 is 15 residues. Trimming took 6 bases from V and 8 from J; bases not matched to a gene: 13. Germline-derived CDR1 and CDR2 are MDHEN and SYDVKM. The CDR3 loop reads CASSPGLGLGDEQFF. The CDR3, as DNA: TGTGCCAGCAGCCCAGGACTAGGTCTAGGCGATGAGCAGTTCTTC.

This chain connects TRBV6-1 to TRBJ1-5, with TRBD1 matching over 9 bases. This CDR3 comprises 17 residues. Trimming removed 3 bases from V and 1 base from J; junction bases left unmatched: 7. Germline V gives CDR1 MNHNS, CDR2 SASEGT. As DNA, the CDR3 is TGTGCCAGCAGTGATCCCCCCGGGACAGGGAGCAATCAGCCCCAGCATTTT. This encodes CASSDPPGTGSNQPQHF.

This clone was picked up one time. The chain uses TRBV30 and TRBJ1-3, with D perhaps TRBD1 (5 bases). The germline gives CDR1 GTSNPN, CDR2 SVGIG (reference sequence). This CDR3 contains 13 residues. The V end was cut by 2 bases, the J end by 1 base, with 6 bases between. The CDR3 region is CAWSRGSGNTIYF. The CDR3 DNA is TGTGCCTGGAGTCGGGGGTCTGGAAACACCATATATTTT.

The chain uses TRBV6-5 and TRBJ2-7; D not resolved. This CDR3 has 13 residues. Germline V gene data show CDR1 as MNHEY and CDR2 as SVGAGI. Trimming took off 3 bases at V and 3 bases at J, with 9 bases between the two ends. DNA of the CDR3: TGTGCCAGCAGTTATTCAGGTTACTACGAGCAGTACTTC. It is translated as CASSYSGYYEQYF.

This sequence joins TRBV6-5 and TRBJ2-2; a weak D match, TRBD2 (6 bases). V was trimmed by 4 bases and J by 6 bases, leaving 6 bases between them. The CDR3 is 12 residues long. CDR1 is MNHEY and CDR2 is SVGAGI in the germline V gene. The CDR3 reads CASSSGAGELFF. DNA for the CDR3: TGTGCCAGCAGTTCGGGGGCCGGGGAGCTGTTTTTT.